A selection of T cell receptor beta chains follows, all from one sample in a study of CD8 T cells in ankylosing spondylitis. TCRdb used MiXCR to reprocess the 5' RACE reads, holding one entry per CDR3 protein. Here the sample spans about 220,000 distinct CDR3 sequences, roughly 24% being singletons. The sample was blood, either unsorted or a sorted T cell fraction (not recorded which). The receptors derive from a male donor with ankylosing spondylitis or in good health (not recorded which). The CDR3 runs from the conserved cysteine through the conserved F or W. A D gene is named only where the DNA matches it firmly. The size entry is marked missing in some rows and otherwise reads once, few, many or a size class.

TRBD1	TRBJ1-1	16	few	TRBV7-2	CASSARTGTGRTEAFF	TGTGCCAGCAGCGCACGGACAGGGACCGGTCGAACTGAAGCTTTCTTT
TRBD2	TRBJ2-1	14	few	TRBV11-2	CASSLEPSGNEQFF	TGTGCCAGCAGCTTAGAGCCTAGCGGGAATGAGCAGTTCTTC
NA	TRBJ2-2	13	NA	TRBV6-1	CASKTRAAGELFF	TGTGCCAGTAAGACTAGGGCGGCCGGGGAGCTGTTTTTT
NA	TRBJ2-7	14	many	TRBV3-1	CASSPPFGTYEQYF	TGTGCCAGCAGCCCCCCCTTCGGGACCTACGAGCAGTACTTC
NA	TRBJ1-5	16	NA	TRBV6-5	CASSYSRRNSNQPQHF	TGTGCCAGCAGTTACTCGAGGCGGAATAGCAATCAGCCCCAGCATTTT
NA	TRBJ2-7	15	NA	TRBV5-4	CASSLDRAASYEQYF	TGTGCCAGCAGCTTGGACAGGGCTGCCTCCTACGAGCAGTACTTC
TRBD2	TRBJ2-7	18	many	TRBV11-1	CASSLGVAGALSIYEQYF	TGTGCCAGCAGCTTAGGGGTAGCGGGAGCACTCTCGATCTACGAGCAGTACTTC
NA	TRBJ2-1	11	NA	TRBV7-2	CASSQNQGQFF	TGTGCCAGCAGCCAAAACCAGGGTCAGTTCTTC
NA	TRBJ2-7	12	NA	TRBV20-1	CSAREDNYEQYF	TGCAGTGCTAGAGAGGACAACTACGAGCAGTACTTC
TRBD2	TRBJ2-7	16	NA	TRBV7-2	CASSPQKLAAGYEQYF	TGTGCCAGCAGCCCCCAGAAACTAGCGGCCGGCTACGAGCAGTACTTC
TRBD1	TRBJ1-5	14	few	TRBV20-1	CSAQPGQGLQPQHF	TGCAGTGCTCAACCGGGACAGGGATTACAGCCCCAGCATTTT
TRBD2	TRBJ2-1	15	many	TRBV28	CASSQLAGGKNEQFF	TGTGCCAGCAGCCAACTAGCGGGAGGAAAAAATGAGCAGTTCTTC
TRBD2	TRBJ2-1	14	NA	TRBV20-1	CSAVLAGPYNEQFF	TGCAGTGCGGTACTAGCGGGGCCATACAATGAGCAGTTCTTC
NA	TRBJ1-2	14	NA	TRBV4-2	CASSQDSQASGYTF	TGTGCCAGCAGCCAAGACAGTCAGGCCTCTGGCTACACCTTC
NA	TRBJ2-7	11	few	TRBV6-5	CASTLGYEQYF	TGTGCCAGCACCCTAGGGTACGAGCAGTACTTC
NA	TRBJ2-3	16	NA	TRBV6-1	CASSHAPGDGTDTQYF	TGTGCCAGCAGCCACGCGCCGGGCGACGGCACAGATACGCAGTATTTT
TRBD2	TRBJ2-7	16	many	TRBV7-6	CASSSGGTKGSYEQYF	TGTGCCAGCAGCTCGGGGGGAACGAAGGGGTCCTACGAGCAGTACTTC